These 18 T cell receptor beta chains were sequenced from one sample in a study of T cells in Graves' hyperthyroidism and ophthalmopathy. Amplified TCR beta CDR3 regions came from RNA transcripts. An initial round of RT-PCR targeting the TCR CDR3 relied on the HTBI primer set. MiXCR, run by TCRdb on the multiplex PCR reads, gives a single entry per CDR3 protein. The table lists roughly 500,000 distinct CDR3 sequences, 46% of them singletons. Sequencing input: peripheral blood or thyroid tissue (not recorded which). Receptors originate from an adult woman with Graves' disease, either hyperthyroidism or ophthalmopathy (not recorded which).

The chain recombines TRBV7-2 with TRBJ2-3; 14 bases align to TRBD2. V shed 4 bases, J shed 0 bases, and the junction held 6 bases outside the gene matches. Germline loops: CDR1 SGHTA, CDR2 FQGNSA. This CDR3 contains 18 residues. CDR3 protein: CASSWGLAGALSTDTQYF. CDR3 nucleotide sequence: TGTGCCAGCAGCTGGGGACTAGCGGGAGCGCTTAGCACAGATACGCAGTATTTT.

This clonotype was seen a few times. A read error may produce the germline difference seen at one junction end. In nucleotides, the CDR3 is TGTGCCAGCAGTATCTACAGCCGGGACAGGCGTAGGACTGAAAAACTGTTTTTT. This codes for CASSIYSRDRRRTEKLFF. The rearrangement joins TRBV19 to TRBJ1-4; 8 positions agree with TRBD1. CDR1 LNHDA and CDR2 SQIVND come from the germline V gene (reference sequence). The CDR3 is 18 amino acids.

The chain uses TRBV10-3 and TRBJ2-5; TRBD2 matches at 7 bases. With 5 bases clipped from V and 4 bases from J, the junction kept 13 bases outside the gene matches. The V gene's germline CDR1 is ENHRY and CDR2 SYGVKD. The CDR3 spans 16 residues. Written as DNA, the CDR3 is TGTGCCATCAGTACCTGGGGCAGCGGGATGGTAGAGACCCAGTACTTC. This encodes CAISTWGSGMVETQYF.

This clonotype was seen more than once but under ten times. The CDR3 sequence: CASSDLAGSAYEQYF. The DNA for the CDR3 is TGTGCCAGCAGTGATCTAGCGGGATCAGCCTACGAGCAGTACTTC. The chain couples TRBV7-2 to TRBJ2-7; TRBD2 matches 9 bases. Losses at the gene ends were 6 bases for V and 2 bases for J; bases not matched to a gene: 8. Looked up from germline, CDR1 is SGHTA and CDR2 is FQGNSA. The CDR3 sequence is 15 residues long. The whole variable domain, filled in from reference TRBV7-2 and TRBJ2-7, reads GAGVSQSPSNKVTEKGKDVELRCDPISGHTALYWYRQSLGQGLEFLIYFQGNSAPDKSGLPSDRFSAERTGGSVSTLTIQRTQQEDSAVYLCASSDLAGSAYEQYFGPGTRLTVT.

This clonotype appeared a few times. The CDR3 spells CASSYSPGETGYQPQHF. CDR3 nucleotides: TGTGCCAGCAGTTACTCCCCGGGAGAAACAGGGTATCAGCCCCAGCATTTT. The chain uses TRBV6-6 and TRBJ1-5; a weak D match, TRBD1 (6 bases). Germline loops: CDR1 MNHNY, CDR2 SVGAGI (reference sequence). Trimming cost V 0 bases and J 5 bases, with 17 bases left between them. The CDR3 sequence is 17 residues long.

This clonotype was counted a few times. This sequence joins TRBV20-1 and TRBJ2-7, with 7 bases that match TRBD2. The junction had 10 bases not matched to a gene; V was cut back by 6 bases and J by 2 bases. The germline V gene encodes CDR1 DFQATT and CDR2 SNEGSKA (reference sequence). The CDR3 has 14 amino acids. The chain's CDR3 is CSAPTQSGTYEQYF. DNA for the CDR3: TGCAGTGCACCCACACAGAGCGGGACCTACGAGCAGTACTTC.

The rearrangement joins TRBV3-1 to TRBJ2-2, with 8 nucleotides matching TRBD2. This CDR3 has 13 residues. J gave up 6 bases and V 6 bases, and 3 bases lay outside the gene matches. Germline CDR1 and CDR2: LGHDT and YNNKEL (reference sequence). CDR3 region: CASRAGGSGELFF. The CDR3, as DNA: TGTGCCAGCAGGGCGGGAGGTTCCGGGGAGCTGTTTTTT.

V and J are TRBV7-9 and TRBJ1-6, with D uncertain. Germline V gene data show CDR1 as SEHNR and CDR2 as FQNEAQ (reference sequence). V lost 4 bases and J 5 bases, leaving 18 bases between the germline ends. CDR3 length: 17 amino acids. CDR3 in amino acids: CASSSAGGLYDNSPLHF. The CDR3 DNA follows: TGTGCCAGCAGCTCCGCAGGAGGCCTTTACGATAATTCACCCCTCCACTTT.

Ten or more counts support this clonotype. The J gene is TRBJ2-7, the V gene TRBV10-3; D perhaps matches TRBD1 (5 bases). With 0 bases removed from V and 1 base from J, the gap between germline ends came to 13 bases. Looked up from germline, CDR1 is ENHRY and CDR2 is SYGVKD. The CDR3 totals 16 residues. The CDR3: CAISESPGRGSYEQYF. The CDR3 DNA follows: TGTGCCATCAGTGAGTCTCCGGGTAGGGGATCCTACGAGCAGTACTTC.

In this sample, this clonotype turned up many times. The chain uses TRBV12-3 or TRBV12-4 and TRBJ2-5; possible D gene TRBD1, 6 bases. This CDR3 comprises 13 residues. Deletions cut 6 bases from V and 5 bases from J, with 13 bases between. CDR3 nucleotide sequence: TGTGCCAGCAGAAAACAGGGTTGGGAGACCCAGTACTTC. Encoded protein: CASRKQGWETQYF.

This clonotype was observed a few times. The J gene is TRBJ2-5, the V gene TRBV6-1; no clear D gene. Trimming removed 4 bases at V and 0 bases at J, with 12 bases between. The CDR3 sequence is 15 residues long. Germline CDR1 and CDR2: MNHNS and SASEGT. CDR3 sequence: CASSAVITNQETQYF. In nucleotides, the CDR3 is TGTGCCAGCAGTGCAGTTATAACAAACCAAGAGACCCAGTACTTC.

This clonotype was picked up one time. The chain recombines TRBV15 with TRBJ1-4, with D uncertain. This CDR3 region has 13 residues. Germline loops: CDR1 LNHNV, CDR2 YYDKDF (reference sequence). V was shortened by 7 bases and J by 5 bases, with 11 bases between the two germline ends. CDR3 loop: CATTEVGNEKLFF. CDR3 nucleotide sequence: TGTGCCACCACCGAAGTGGGAAATGAAAAACTGTTTTTT.

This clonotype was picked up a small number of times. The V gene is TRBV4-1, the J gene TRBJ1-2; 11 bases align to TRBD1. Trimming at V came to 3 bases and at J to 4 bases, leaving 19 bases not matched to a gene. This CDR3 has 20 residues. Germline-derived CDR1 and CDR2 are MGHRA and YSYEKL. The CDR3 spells CASSHPPSGTGGNVIYGYTF. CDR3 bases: TGCGCCAGCAGCCACCCTCCCAGTGGGACAGGGGGTAATGTAATCTATGGCTACACCTTC.

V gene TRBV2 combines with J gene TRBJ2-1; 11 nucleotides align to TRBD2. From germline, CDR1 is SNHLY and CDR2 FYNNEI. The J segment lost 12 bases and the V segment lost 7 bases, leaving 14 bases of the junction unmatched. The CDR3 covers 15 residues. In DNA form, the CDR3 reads TGTGCCAGCACCCTCAGACTAGCGGGATCCGATGGGCAGTTCTTC. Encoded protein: CASTLRLAGSDGQFF.

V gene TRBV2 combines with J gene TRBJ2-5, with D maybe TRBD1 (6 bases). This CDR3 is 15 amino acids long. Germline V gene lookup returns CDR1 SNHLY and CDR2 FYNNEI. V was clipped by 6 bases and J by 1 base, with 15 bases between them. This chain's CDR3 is CASSMTGDRQETQYF. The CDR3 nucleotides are TGTGCCAGCAGCATGACAGGAGACCGCCAAGAGACCCAGTACTTC.

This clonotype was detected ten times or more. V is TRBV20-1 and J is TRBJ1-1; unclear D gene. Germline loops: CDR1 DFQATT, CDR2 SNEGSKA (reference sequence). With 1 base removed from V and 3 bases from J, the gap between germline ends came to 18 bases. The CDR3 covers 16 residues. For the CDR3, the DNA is TGCAGTGCTAGAGGAAGTAGGGCCAGGTTAGACACTGAAGCTTTCTTT. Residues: CSARGSRARLDTEAFF.

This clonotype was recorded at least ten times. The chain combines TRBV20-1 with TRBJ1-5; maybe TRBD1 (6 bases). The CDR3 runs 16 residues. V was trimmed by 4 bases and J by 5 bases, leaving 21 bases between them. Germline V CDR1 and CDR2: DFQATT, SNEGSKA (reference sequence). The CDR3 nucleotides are TGCAGTGCTATTCCCTCGGGGGCCTTCCTTTATCAGCCCCAGCATTTT. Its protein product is CSAIPSGAFLYQPQHF.

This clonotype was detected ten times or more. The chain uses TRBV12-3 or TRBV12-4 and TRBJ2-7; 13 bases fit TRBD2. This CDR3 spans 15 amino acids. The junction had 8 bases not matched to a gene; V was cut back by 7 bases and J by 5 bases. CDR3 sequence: CASTLTSGRSDEQYF. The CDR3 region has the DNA TGTGCCAGCACCCTGACTAGCGGGAGGTCGGACGAGCAGTACTTC.